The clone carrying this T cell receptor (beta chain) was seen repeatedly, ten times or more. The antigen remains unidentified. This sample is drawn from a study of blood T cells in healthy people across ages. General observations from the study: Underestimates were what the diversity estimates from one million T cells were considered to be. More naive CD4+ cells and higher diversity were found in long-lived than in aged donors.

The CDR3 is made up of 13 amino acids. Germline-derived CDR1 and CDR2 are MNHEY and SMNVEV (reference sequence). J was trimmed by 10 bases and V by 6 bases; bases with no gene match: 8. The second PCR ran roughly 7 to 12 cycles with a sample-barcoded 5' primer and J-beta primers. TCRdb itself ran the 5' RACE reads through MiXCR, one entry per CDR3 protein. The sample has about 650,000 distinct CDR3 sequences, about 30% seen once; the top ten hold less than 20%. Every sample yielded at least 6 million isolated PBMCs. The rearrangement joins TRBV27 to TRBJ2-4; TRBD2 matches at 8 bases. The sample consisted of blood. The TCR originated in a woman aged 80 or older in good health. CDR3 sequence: CASRRGASGIQYF. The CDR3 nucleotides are TGTGCCAGCAGGCGGGGGGCGTCAGGGATTCAGTACTTC.